This T cell receptor (beta chain) is from a study of T-cell reconstitution after alpha-beta-depleted transplantation in children. Library preparation (for TCRbeta) was performed with unique molecular identifiers. TCRdb called the PCR reads again in MiXCR, with one record for every CDR3 protein. The table has 500,000 to 600,000 distinct CDR3 sequences, over 25% seen once. The germline CDR1 and CDR2 sequences are SGHDT and YYEEEE. The V gene lost 1 base and the J gene lost 4 bases, with 8 bases spanning the gap. The CDR3 extends over 14 amino acids. The chain uses TRBV5-6 and TRBJ1-4; no clear D. The material sequenced was PBMCs from the stem cell graft donor, taken from the stem cell graft. The clonotype comes from a human donor who donated a stem cell graft to a child with aplastic anemia. This CDR3 reads CASSLLGDNEKLFF. In nucleotides, the CDR3 is TGTGCCAGCAGCTTGTTGGGAGATAATGAAAAACTGTTTTTT.